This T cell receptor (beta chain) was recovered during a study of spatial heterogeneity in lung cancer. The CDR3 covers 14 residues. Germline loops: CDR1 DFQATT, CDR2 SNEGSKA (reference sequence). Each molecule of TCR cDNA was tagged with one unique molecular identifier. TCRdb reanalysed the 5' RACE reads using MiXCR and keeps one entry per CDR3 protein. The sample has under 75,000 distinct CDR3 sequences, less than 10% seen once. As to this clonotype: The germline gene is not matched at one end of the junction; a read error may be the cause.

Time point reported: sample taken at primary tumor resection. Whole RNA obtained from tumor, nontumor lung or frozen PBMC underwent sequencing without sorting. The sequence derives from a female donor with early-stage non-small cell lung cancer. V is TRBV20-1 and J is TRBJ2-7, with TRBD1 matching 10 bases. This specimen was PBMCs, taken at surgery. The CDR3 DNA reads TGCGGTGCCCTCAAGGGACAGGGGTTACCCGAGCAGTACTTC. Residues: CGALKGQGLPEQYF.